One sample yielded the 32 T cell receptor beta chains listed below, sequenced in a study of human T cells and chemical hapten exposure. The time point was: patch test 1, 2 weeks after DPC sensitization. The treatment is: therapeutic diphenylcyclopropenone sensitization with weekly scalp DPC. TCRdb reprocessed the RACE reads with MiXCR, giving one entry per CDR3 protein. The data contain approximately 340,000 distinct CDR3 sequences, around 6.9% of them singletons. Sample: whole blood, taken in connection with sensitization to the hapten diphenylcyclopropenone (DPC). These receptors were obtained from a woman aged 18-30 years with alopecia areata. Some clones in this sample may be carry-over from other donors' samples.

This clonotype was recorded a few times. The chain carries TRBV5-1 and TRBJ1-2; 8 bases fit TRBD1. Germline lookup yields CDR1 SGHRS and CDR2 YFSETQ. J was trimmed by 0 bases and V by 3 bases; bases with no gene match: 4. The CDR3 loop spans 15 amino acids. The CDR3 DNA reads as TGCGCCAGCAGCTGGAACAGGGGGGCTAACTATGGCTACACCTTC. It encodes CASSWNRGANYGYTF.

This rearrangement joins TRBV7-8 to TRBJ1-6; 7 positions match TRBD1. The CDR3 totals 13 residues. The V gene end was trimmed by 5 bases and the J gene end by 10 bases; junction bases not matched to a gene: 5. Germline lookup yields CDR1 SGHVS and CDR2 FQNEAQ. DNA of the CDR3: TGTGCCAGCAGCCCCGGGGACAGCTCACCCCTCCACTTT. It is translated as CASSPGDSSPLHF.

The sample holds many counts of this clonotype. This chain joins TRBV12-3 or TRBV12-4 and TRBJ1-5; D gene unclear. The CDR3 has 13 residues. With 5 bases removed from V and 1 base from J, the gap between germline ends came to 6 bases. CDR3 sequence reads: CASSPQSNQPQHF. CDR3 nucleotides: TGTGCCAGCAGTCCCCAGAGCAATCAGCCCCAGCATTTT.

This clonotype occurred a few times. CDR3 protein: CASSPPNIGTIYF. The CDR3 bases are TGTGCCAGCAGTCCTCCCAATATCGGCACCATATATTTT. The gene calls are TRBV28 and TRBJ1-3, with D unclear. The CDR3 consists of 13 residues. Germline-derived CDR1 and CDR2 are MDHEN and SYDVKM. V was clipped by 5 bases and J by 9 bases, with 14 bases between them.

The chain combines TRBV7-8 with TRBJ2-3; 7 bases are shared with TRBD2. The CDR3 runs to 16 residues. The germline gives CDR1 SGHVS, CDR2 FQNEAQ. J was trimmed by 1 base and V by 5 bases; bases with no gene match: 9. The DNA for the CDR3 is TGTGCCAGCAGCGCGCGGGGGAGTATCGGCACAGATACGCAGTATTTT. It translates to CASSARGSIGTDTQYF.

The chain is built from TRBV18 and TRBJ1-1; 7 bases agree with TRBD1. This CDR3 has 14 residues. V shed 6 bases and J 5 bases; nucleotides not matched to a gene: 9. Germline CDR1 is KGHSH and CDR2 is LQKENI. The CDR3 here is CASSMYTGETEAFF. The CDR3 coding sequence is TGTGCCAGCTCGATGTATACAGGGGAGACTGAAGCTTTCTTT.

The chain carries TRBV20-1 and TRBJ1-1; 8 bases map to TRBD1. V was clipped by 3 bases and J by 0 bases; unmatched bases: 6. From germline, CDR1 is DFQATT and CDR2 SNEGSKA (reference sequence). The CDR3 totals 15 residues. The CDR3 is CSASTGQELNTEAFF. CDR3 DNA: TGCAGTGCTAGTACGGGACAGGAATTGAACACTGAAGCTTTCTTT.

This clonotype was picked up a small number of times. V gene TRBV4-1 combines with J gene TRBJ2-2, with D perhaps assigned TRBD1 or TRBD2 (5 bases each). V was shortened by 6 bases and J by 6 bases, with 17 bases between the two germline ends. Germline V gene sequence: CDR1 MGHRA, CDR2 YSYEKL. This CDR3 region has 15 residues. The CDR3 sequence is CASSRGTFLPGELFF. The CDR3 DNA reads TGCGCCAGCAGTCGAGGGACCTTTTTGCCCGGGGAGCTGTTTTTT.

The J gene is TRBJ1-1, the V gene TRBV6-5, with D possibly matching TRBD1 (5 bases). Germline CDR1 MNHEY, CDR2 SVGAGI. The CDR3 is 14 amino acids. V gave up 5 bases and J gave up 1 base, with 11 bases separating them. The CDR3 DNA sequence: TGTGCCAGCAGTCCAATAGGGGCGAACACTGAAGCTTTCTTT. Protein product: CASSPIGANTEAFF.

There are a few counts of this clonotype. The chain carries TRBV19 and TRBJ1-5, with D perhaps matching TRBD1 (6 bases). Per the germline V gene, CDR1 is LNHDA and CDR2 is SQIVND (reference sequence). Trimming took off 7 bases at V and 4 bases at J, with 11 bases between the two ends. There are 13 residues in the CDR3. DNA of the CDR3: TGTGCCAGTATCAGGGGTTTAAATCAGCCCCAGCATTTT. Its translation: CASIRGLNQPQHF.

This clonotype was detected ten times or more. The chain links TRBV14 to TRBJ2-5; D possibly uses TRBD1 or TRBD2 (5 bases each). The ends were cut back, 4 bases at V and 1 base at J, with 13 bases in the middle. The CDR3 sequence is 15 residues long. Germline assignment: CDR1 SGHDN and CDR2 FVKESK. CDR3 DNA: TGTGCCAGCAGCCCTTCGGGACGCTTCCAAGAGACCCAGTACTTC. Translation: CASSPSGRFQETQYF.

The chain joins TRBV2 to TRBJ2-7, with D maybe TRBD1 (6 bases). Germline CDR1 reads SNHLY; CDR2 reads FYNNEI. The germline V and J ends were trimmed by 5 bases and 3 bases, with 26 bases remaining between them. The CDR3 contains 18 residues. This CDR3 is CASSRTQKTGHPDYEQYF. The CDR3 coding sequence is TGTGCCAGCAGTCGGACACAAAAAACAGGGCATCCAGACTACGAGCAGTACTTC.

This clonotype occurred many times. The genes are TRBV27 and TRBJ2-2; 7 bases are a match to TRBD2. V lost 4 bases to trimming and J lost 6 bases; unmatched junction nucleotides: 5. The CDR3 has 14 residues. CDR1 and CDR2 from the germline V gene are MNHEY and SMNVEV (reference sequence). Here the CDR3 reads CASSWGGSAGELFF. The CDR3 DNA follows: TGTGCCAGCAGTTGGGGGGGGTCGGCCGGGGAGCTGTTTTTT.

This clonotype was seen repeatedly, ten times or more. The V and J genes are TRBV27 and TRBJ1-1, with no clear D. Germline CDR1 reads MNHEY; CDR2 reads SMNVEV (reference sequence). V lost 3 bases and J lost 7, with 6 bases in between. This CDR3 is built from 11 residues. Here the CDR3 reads CASSFRDEAFF. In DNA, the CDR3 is TGTGCCAGCAGTTTTCGCGATGAAGCTTTCTTT.

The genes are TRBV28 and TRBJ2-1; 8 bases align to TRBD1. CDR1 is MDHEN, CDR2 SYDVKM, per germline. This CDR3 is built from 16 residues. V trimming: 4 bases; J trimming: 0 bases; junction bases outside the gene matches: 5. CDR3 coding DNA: TGTGCCAGCAGTTCGCCGACAGGGGTCTCCTACAATGAGCAGTTCTTC. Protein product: CASSSPTGVSYNEQFF.

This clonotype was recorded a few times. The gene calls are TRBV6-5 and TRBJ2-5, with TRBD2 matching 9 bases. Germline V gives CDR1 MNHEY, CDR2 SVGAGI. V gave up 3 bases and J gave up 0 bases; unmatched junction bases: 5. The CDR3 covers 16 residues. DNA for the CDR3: TGTGCCAGCAGTTATATAGCGGGGGCCTACCAAGAGACCCAGTACTTC. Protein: CASSYIAGAYQETQYF.

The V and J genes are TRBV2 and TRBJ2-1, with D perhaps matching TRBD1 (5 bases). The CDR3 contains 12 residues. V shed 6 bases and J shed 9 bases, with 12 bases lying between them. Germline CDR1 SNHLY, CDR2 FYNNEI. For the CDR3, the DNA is TGTGCCAGCAGACGCGACAGAATTGAGCAGTTCTTC. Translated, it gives CASRRDRIEQFF. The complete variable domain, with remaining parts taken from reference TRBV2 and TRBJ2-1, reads EPEVTQTPSHQVTQMGQEVILRCVPISNHLYFYWYRQILGQKVEFLVSFYNNEISEKSEIFDDQFSVERPDGSNFTLKIRSTKLEDSAMYFCASRRDRIEQFFGPGTRLTVL.

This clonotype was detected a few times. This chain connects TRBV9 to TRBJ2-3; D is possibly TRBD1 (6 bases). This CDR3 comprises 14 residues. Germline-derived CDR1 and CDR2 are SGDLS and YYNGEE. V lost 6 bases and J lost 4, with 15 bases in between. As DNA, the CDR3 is TGTGCCAGCACCTTAAGTGGGGGCCCAGATACGCAGTATTTT. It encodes CASTLSGGPDTQYF.

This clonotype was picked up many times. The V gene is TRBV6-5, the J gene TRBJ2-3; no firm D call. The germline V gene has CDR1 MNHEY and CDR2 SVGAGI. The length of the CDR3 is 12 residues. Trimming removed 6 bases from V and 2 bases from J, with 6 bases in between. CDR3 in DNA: TGTGCCAGCAGCTCGACCACAGATACGCAGTATTTT. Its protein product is CASSSTTDTQYF.

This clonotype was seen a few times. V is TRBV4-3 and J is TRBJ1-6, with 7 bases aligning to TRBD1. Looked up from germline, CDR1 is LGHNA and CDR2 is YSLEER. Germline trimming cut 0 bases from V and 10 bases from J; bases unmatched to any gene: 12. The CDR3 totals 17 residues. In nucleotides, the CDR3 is TGCGCCAGCAGCCAAGAACCGGCACAGGGGCGGGGATCACCCCTCCACTTT. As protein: CASSQEPAQGRGSPLHF.

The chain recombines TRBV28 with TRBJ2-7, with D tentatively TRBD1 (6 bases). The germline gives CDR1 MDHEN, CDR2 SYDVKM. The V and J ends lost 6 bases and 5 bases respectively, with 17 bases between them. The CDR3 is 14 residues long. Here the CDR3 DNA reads TGTGCCAGCAGGGCCCAGGGGCTCTCTAACGAGCAGTACTTC. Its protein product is CASRAQGLSNEQYF.

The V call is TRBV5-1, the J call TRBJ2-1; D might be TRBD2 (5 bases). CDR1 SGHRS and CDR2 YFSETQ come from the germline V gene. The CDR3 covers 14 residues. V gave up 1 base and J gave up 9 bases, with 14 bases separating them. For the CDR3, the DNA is TGCGCCAGCAGCTTGCCATCACGGGGAACTGAGCAGTTCTTC. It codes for CASSLPSRGTEQFF.

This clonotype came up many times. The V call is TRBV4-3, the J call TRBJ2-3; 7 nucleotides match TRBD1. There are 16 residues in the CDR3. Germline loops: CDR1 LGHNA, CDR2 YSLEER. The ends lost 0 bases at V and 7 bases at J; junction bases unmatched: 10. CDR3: CASSQDRGPPTNTQYF. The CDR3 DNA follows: TGCGCCAGCAGCCAAGATAGGGGGCCCCCCACGAATACGCAGTATTTT.

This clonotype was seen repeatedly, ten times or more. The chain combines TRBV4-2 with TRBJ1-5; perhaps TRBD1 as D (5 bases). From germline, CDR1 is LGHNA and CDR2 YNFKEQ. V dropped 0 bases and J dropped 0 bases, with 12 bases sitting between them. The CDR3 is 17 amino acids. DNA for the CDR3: TGTGCCAGCAGCCAAGATTGGCAGGGCCATAGCAATCAGCCCCAGCATTTT. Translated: CASSQDWQGHSNQPQHF.

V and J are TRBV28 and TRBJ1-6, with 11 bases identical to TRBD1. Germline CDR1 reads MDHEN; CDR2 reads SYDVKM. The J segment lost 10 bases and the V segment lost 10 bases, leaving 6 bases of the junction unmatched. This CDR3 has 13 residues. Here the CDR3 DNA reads TGTGCCATCCCCGGGACAGGGGGATCACCCCTCCACTTT. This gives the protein CAIPGTGGSPLHF.

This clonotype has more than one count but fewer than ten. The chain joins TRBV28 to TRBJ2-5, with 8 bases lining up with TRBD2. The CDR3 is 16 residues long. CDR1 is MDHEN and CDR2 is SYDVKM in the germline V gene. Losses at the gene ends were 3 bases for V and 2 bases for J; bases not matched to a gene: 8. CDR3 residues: CASSFHGGGVQETQYF. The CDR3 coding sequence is TGTGCCAGCAGTTTTCACGGGGGGGGTGTACAAGAGACCCAGTACTTC.

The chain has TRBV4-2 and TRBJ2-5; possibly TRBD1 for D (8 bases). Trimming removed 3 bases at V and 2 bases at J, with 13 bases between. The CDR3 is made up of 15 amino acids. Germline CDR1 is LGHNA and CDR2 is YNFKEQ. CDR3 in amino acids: CASSHNRGGQETQYF. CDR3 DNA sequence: TGTGCCAGCAGCCACAACAGGGGGGGACAAGAGACCCAGTACTTC.

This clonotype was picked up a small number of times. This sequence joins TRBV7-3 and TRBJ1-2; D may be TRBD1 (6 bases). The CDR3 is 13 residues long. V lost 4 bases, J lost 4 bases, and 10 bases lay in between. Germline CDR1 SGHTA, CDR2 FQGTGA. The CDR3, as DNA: TGTGCCAGCAGCTCGGACAGCCTCTATGGCTACACCTTC. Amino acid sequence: CASSSDSLYGYTF.

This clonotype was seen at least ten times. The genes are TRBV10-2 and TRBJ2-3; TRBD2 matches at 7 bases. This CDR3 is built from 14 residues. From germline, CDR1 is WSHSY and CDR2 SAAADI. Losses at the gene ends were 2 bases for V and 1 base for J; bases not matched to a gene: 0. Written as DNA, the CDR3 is TGCGCCAGCAGTGAGACTAGCGGCACAGATACGCAGTATTTT. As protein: CASSETSGTDTQYF.

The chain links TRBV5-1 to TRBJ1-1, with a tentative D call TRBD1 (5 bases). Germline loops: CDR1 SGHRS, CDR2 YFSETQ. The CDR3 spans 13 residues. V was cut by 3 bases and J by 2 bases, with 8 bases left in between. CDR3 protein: CASSSDKNTEAFF. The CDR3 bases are TGCGCCAGCAGCTCGGACAAAAACACTGAAGCTTTCTTT.

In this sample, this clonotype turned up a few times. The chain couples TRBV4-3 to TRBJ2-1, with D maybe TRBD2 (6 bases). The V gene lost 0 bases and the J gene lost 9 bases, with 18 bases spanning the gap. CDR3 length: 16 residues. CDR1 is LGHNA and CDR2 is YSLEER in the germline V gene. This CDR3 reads CASSQDYGTPLTEQFF. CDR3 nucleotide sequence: TGCGCCAGCAGCCAAGATTATGGGACTCCCCTCACTGAGCAGTTCTTC.

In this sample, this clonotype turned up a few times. The CDR3 region has the DNA TGTGCCAGCAGTGGGGGACCAAACGGGGGGACGCAGTATTTT. This encodes CASSGGPNGGTQYF. The chain combines TRBV6-4 with TRBJ2-3; TRBD2 aligns across 7 bases. This CDR3 is built from 14 residues. Germline CDR1 is MRHNA and CDR2 is SNTAGT. V was pared by 4 bases and J by 9 bases, with 10 bases of the junction left unmatched.